This TCR beta chain was recorded in a study of molecular identifiers for immune sequencing clone quantification. One entry per CDR3 protein, called by TCRdb with MiXCR from the PCR reads. The table shows 250,000 to 350,000 distinct CDR3 sequences, with over 20% occurring only once. V lost 4 bases and J lost 2, with 12 bases in between. Germline CDR1 PRHDT, CDR2 FYEKMQ (reference sequence). The CDR3 covers 14 residues. This clonotype was counted at least ten times. What was sequenced was naive CD8+ T cells from blood, with Jurkat cell RNA spiked in. The subset: FACS-sorted CD8+CD4-CCR7+CD45RA+ naive T cells. This sequence was found in a human donor in good health. Some libraries in this study had Jurkat cell RNA spiked in. V and J are TRBV13 and TRBJ2-7; a possible D gene is TRBD2 (5 bases). The CDR3 sequence is CASSSRLHTYEQYF. CDR3 nucleotide sequence: TGTGCCAGCAGCTCGAGACTACACACCTACGAGCAGTACTTC.